These 26 T cell receptor beta chains originate from one sample sequenced in a study of T cells in Graves' hyperthyroidism and ophthalmopathy. The source material, RNA transcripts, was used to amplify TCR beta CDR3 regions. A set of HTBI primers served as the primers for a first-round RT-PCR of the TCR CDR3. TCRdb recomputed calls from the multiplex PCR reads with MiXCR, one row per CDR3 protein. The sample consists of approximately 700,000 distinct CDR3 sequences, roughly 46% of them appearing once. Sequencing was performed on peripheral blood or thyroid tissue (not recorded which). These receptor sequences come from an adult man with Graves' disease, either hyperthyroidism or ophthalmopathy (not recorded which).

This clonotype was observed a few times. This chain uses TRBV5-1 with TRBJ2-2; a possible D gene is TRBD1 (6 bases). Germline V CDR1 and CDR2: SGHRS, YFSETQ. V was shortened by 7 bases and J by 0 bases, with 13 bases between the two germline ends. There are 15 residues in the CDR3. This CDR3 reads CASGSGTTNTGELFF. In DNA, the CDR3 is TGCGCCAGCGGATCCGGGACAACGAACACCGGGGAGCTGTTTTTT.

This clonotype was counted between two and nine times. The gene calls are TRBV6-5 and TRBJ2-2, with 14 bases that match TRBD2. This CDR3 region has 17 residues. Germline V gives CDR1 MNHEY, CDR2 SVGAGI. V lost 5 bases to trimming and J lost 5 bases; unmatched junction nucleotides: 7. In DNA form, the CDR3 reads TGTGCCAGCAGTGAAGCCGGACTAGCGGGGGGTACCGGGGAGCTGTTTTTT. Protein: CASSEAGLAGGTGELFF.

The chain carries TRBV6-1 and TRBJ1-1; D call uncertain. The V gene lost 6 bases and the J gene lost 3 bases, with 11 bases spanning the gap. The CDR3 length is 13 residues. The V gene's germline CDR1 is MNHNS and CDR2 SASEGT. This CDR3 reads CASRVYFDTEAFF. The DNA for the CDR3 is TGTGCCAGCAGGGTCTATTTTGACACTGAAGCTTTCTTT.

This clonotype was seen repeatedly, ten times or more. This chain uses TRBV20-1 with TRBJ1-5; D gene ambiguous. This CDR3 has 12 residues. CDR1 and CDR2 from the germline V gene are DFQATT and SNEGSKA (reference sequence). V was pared by 3 bases and J by 9 bases, with 12 bases between. CDR3 residues: CSASVGVGPQHF. The DNA for the CDR3 is TGCAGTGCTAGCGTGGGTGTTGGGCCCCAGCATTTT.

The chain has TRBV10-3 and TRBJ1-5; 9 bases agree with TRBD1. The CDR3 is 17 residues long. The ends lost 8 bases at V and 3 bases at J; junction bases unmatched: 14. Per germline, CDR1 ENHRY and CDR2 SYGVKD. The CDR3 here is CAIGPGTGLMINQPQHF. The CDR3 region has the DNA TGTGCCATCGGACCCGGGACAGGGCTCATGATCAATCAGCCCCAGCATTTT.

This clonotype was counted many times. The chain employs TRBV7-9 and TRBJ2-7; D perhaps matches TRBD1 (6 bases). Germline CDR1 reads SEHNR; CDR2 reads FQNEAQ (reference sequence). The CDR3 is 12 residues long. V lost 5 bases, J lost 3 bases, and 8 bases lay in between. This CDR3 is CASSVDSYEQYF. The CDR3 DNA reads TGTGCCAGCAGCGTGGACAGCTACGAGCAGTACTTC.

The chain combines TRBV3-1 with TRBJ1-2; the match to TRBD1 covers 7 bases. The CDR3 has 13 amino acids. V was clipped by 2 bases and J by 4 bases; unmatched bases: 1. Germline V gene lookup returns CDR1 LGHDT and CDR2 YNNKEL (reference sequence). As DNA, the CDR3 is TGTGCCAGCAGCCAAAACAGGGGCTATGGCTACACCTTC. Translated, it gives CASSQNRGYGYTF.

The chain uses TRBV5-1 and TRBJ2-7, with TRBD2 matching over 7 bases. Losses at the gene ends were 0 bases for V and 0 bases for J; bases not matched to a gene: 6. CDR3 length: 16 residues. In germline, CDR1 is SGHRS, CDR2 YFSETQ. CDR3 in DNA: TGCGCCAGCAGCTTGGCCGGCGGGAGAAGCTCCTACGAGCAGTACTTC. This sequence encodes CASSLAGGRSSYEQYF.

The sample holds a few counts of this clonotype. The chain is built from TRBV12-3 or TRBV12-4 and TRBJ1-1, with 8 bases that match TRBD1. V shed 6 bases and J 4 bases; nucleotides not matched to a gene: 10. This CDR3 is 15 amino acids long. The DNA of the CDR3 is TGTGCCAGCAGCCCTCATATTGACAGGGGCACTGAAGCTTTCTTT. This translates into CASSPHIDRGTEAFF.

This clonotype has at least ten counts. The chain links TRBV5-6 to TRBJ2-6; possible D gene TRBD1, 5 bases. Germline-derived CDR1 and CDR2 are SGHDT and YYEEEE. This CDR3 comprises 15 residues. The V and J ends lost 4 bases and 2 bases respectively, with 10 bases between them. CDR3 region: CASSQEGAGANVLTF. The CDR3, as DNA: TGTGCCAGCAGCCAGGAAGGGGCTGGGGCCAACGTCCTGACTTTC. Full variable domain (outside the CDR3, taken from reference TRBV5-6 and TRBJ2-6): DAGVTQSPTHLIKTRGQQVTLRCSPKSGHDTVSWYQQALGQGPQFIFQYYEEEERQRGNFPDRFSGHQFPNYSSELNVNALLLGDSALYLCASSQEGAGANVLTFGAGSRLTVL.

V is TRBV7-2 and J is TRBJ2-7, with D possibly being TRBD1 or TRBD2 (5 bases each). The CDR3 runs to 15 residues. Germline V gene lookup returns CDR1 SGHTA and CDR2 FQGNSA. V lost 2 bases and J 3 bases, leaving 14 bases between the germline ends. CDR3 in DNA: TGTGCCAGCAGCTTATATGGGGGAGCGGACTACGAGCAGTACTTC. It yields the protein CASSLYGGADYEQYF.

The gene calls are TRBV11-2 and TRBJ2-7, with 7 bases that match TRBD1. V gave up 5 bases and J gave up 2 bases; unmatched junction bases: 9. The CDR3 loop spans 15 amino acids. Germline loops: CDR1 SGHAT, CDR2 FQNNGV. The CDR3 sequence: CASSPTGTDPYEQYF. The CDR3 bases are TGTGCCAGCAGCCCAACCGGGACAGATCCCTACGAGCAGTACTTC.

V is TRBV29-1 and J is TRBJ1-2; TRBD1 might be the D (5 bases). Germline V gene data show CDR1 as SQVTM and CDR2 as ANQGSEA. The CDR3 covers 15 residues. V was clipped by 3 bases and J by 0 bases, with 14 bases between them. Written as DNA, the CDR3 is TGCAGCGTTGATCGGGACGGAGCCCCTAACTATGGCTACACCTTC. Its protein product is CSVDRDGAPNYGYTF.

V is TRBV10-3 and J is TRBJ1-4; no firm D call. This CDR3 comprises 15 residues. V was trimmed by 0 bases and J by 7 bases, leaving 12 bases between them. CDR1 is ENHRY, CDR2 SYGVKD, per germline. CDR3 in amino acids: CAISESGSNGEKLFF. The DNA of the CDR3 is TGTGCCATCAGTGAGTCGGGCAGCAACGGTGAAAAACTGTTTTTT.

The genes are TRBV24-1 and TRBJ1-4, with 7 bases matching TRBD1. Germline V lookup: CDR1 KGHDR, CDR2 SFDVKD. The CDR3 runs 13 residues. J lost 10 bases, V lost 3 bases, and 4 bases had no gene match. The chain's CDR3 is CATSDSGQAKLFF. CDR3 nucleotides: TGTGCCACCAGTGATAGTGGACAGGCAAAACTGTTTTTT.

Remarks on this clonotype: One end of the junction is discordant with germline, which a read error may explain. The chain joins TRBV5-1 to TRBJ1-3; D remains unclear. Germline V CDR1 and CDR2: SGHRS, YFSETQ. CDR3 size: 14 residues. The CDR3 loop reads CASSQEMSGDTIYF. The CDR3 DNA sequence: TGCGCCAGCAGCCAAGAAATGTCTGGAGACACCATATATTTT.

This chain uses TRBV7-9 with TRBJ1-5; possible D gene TRBD1, 5 bases. Germline V gene sequence: CDR1 SEHNR, CDR2 FQNEAQ (reference sequence). The CDR3 is made up of 16 amino acids. V lost 5 bases, J lost 8 bases, and 22 bases lay in between. CDR3 in amino acids: CASSHGTSGAGEPQHF. CDR3 DNA: TGTGCCAGCAGCCACGGGACTAGCGGGGCCGGGGAGCCCCAGCATTTT. Full variable domain (missing parts from reference TRBV7-9 and TRBJ1-5): DTGVSQNPRHKITKRGQNVTFRCDPISEHNRLYWYRQTLGQGPEFLTYFQNEAQLEKSRLLSDRFSAERPKGSFSTLEIQRTEQGDSAMYLCASSHGTSGAGEPQHFGDGTRLSIL.

The chain carries TRBV5-5 and TRBJ1-1; 9 bases map to TRBD1. The germline CDR1 and CDR2 sequences are SGHKS and YYEKEE (reference sequence). The CDR3 totals 15 residues. With V trimmed by 5 bases and J by 3 bases, 8 bases remained unmatched. The CDR3, as DNA: TGTGCCAGCAGTGACCTTGGGACAGGGCACACTGAAGCTTTCTTT. Translated, it gives CASSDLGTGHTEAFF.

This clonotype has a count of ten or more. J is TRBJ2-5 and V is TRBV20-1; the D is unclear. The CDR3 totals 13 residues. Germline V gene data show CDR1 as DFQATT and CDR2 as SNEGSKA (reference sequence). Trimming left V 3 bases short and J 6 bases short, with 14 bases between. CDR3 loop: CSARPSGSQTQYF. The CDR3, as DNA: TGCAGTGCTAGGCCGAGTGGGTCCCAGACCCAGTACTTC.

V usage is TRBV7-2 and J usage is TRBJ2-7; possibly TRBD2 for D (5 bases). The CDR3 runs 13 residues. Germline V gives CDR1 SGHTA, CDR2 FQGNSA. V shed 7 bases and J shed 3 bases, with 13 bases lying between them. The CDR3 loop reads CASTLAIGYEQYF. The CDR3 coding sequence is TGTGCCAGCACCCTAGCTATCGGCTACGAGCAGTACTTC. The whole variable domain, remainder taken from reference TRBV7-2 and TRBJ2-7, is GAGVSQSPSNKVTEKGKDVELRCDPISGHTALYWYRQSLGQGLEFLIYFQGNSAPDKSGLPSDRFSAERTGGSVSTLTIQRTQQEDSAVYLCASTLAIGYEQYFGPGTRLTVT.

The genes are TRBV5-1 and TRBJ2-2; no definite D call. Germline CDR1 reads SGHRS; CDR2 reads YFSETQ. CDR3 length equals 15 residues. V shed 0 bases and J shed 7 bases, with 13 bases lying between them. The CDR3 region has the DNA TGCGCCAGCAGCTTGGATGGAACCTACGGCGGGGAGCTGTTTTTT. Amino acids: CASSLDGTYGGELFF.

This clonotype was seen once. V is TRBV7-8 and J is TRBJ2-2, with 7 bases matching TRBD2. V was pared by 4 bases and J by 2 bases, with 16 bases of the junction left unmatched. The germline V gene has CDR1 SGHVS and CDR2 FQNEAQ. This CDR3 contains 19 residues. CDR3 region: CASSSDVRLAAINTGELFF. The CDR3 DNA follows: TGTGCCAGCAGCTCAGATGTAAGGCTAGCGGCCATTAACACCGGGGAGCTGTTTTTT.

This chain joins TRBV7-9 and TRBJ2-2, with D unresolved. This CDR3 contains 13 residues. Germline V gives CDR1 SEHNR, CDR2 FQNEAQ (reference sequence). The germline V and J ends were trimmed by 1 base and 8 bases, with 8 bases remaining between them. This CDR3 is CASSLGVEGELFF. For the CDR3, the DNA is TGTGCCAGCAGCTTAGGCGTCGAGGGGGAGCTGTTTTTT.

This clonotype appeared many times. V gene TRBV20-1 combines with J gene TRBJ1-2; 9 bases match TRBD1. V dropped 0 bases and J dropped 5; count of bases not matched to a gene: 4. The germline V gene has CDR1 DFQATT and CDR2 SNEGSKA (reference sequence). This CDR3 region has 14 residues. The CDR3, as DNA: TGCAGTGCTAGAGATCAGGACAGGGGTTATGGCTACACCTTC. Protein product: CSARDQDRGYGYTF.

This clonotype was picked up one time. One base away lies a much larger clone, so this may be a sequencing read error. J is TRBJ1-1 and V is TRBV10-3; 8 bases line up with TRBD1. The germline CDR1 and CDR2 sequences are ENHRY and SYGVKD. J gave up 1 base and V 4 bases, and 5 bases lay outside the gene matches. CDR3 length: 15 residues. CDR3 loop: CAISATGARNTEAFF. The CDR3 coding sequence is TGTGCCATCAGTGCGACAGGGGCCAGGAACACTGAAGCTTTCTTT.

The chain carries TRBV20-1 and TRBJ2-2; TRBD1 matches 7 bases. The germline gives CDR1 DFQATT, CDR2 SNEGSKA (reference sequence). The CDR3 covers 16 residues. With 6 bases clipped from V and 0 bases from J, the junction kept 10 bases outside the gene matches. The CDR3 sequence is CSAPTTGAANTGELFF. The CDR3 DNA follows: TGCAGTGCGCCTACCACAGGGGCCGCGAACACCGGGGAGCTGTTTTTT.